Below, 23 T cell receptor beta chains from the same sample are listed, as sequenced in a study of blood T cell repertoires in COVID-19. Some clones are missing from TCRdb's copy, which holds only in-frame ones; the method was immunoSEQ multiplex PCR. The sample records 300,000 or so clones, around nine tenths being singletons. The material sequenced was PBMCs or T cells enriched from blood (not recorded which). Receptors originate from a woman aged 45-60 years who had been exposed to COVID-19.

The rearrangement links TRBV19 to TRBJ1-1; possibly TRBD1 for D (5 bases). CDR3 size: 15 residues. Germline V CDR1 and CDR2: LNHDA, SQIVND (reference sequence). The ends were cut back, 5 bases at V and 1 base at J, with 14 bases in the middle. This CDR3 reads CASSGGFGQNTEAFF. Written as DNA, the CDR3 is TGTGCCAGTAGTGGGGGGTTTGGTCAGAACACTGAAGCTTTCTTT.

This clone was observed once. The chain joins TRBV19 to TRBJ1-2, with D possibly being TRBD1 (6 bases). Germline CDR1 LNHDA, CDR2 SQIVND (reference sequence). Trimming cost V 3 bases and J 8 bases, with 13 bases left between them. The CDR3 contains 13 residues. CDR3 in DNA: TGTGCCAGTAGTATGAACAGGGCTTGGGGCTACACCTTC. Protein: CASSMNRAWGYTF.

This clone came up a few times. Here the CDR3 DNA reads TGTGCCAGCAGCCCCAGAGCCCTCACGAGGGAATATGGCTACACCTTC. This encodes CASSPRALTREYGYTF. The gene calls are TRBV9 and TRBJ1-2, with D unclear. CDR3 length: 16 amino acids. Trimming shortened V by 4 bases and J by 5 bases, and 21 bases separated the two germline ends. CDR1 and CDR2 (germline): SGDLS, YYNGEE.

Here the CDR3 DNA reads TGCGCCAGCAGCCCAGCGGGACAGGCCTACAATGAGCAGTTCTTC. It is translated as CASSPAGQAYNEQFF. J is TRBJ2-1 and V is TRBV5-1, with a weak D call TRBD1 (8 bases). Germline CDR1 SGHRS, CDR2 YFSETQ. The CDR3 spans 15 residues. The germline V and J ends were trimmed by 4 bases and 2 bases, with 13 bases remaining between them.

This chain uses TRBV3-1 (or the pseudogene TRBV3-2) with TRBJ1-1; D is unclear. The CDR3 is 15 amino acids. V was trimmed by 4 bases and J by 0 bases, leaving 12 bases between them. Germline V gene lookup returns CDR1 LGHDT and CDR2 YNNKEL (reference sequence). The CDR3 DNA follows: TGTGCCAGCAGCCCTTCGGACTCCATGAACACTGAAGCTTTCTTT. This sequence encodes CASSPSDSMNTEAFF.

J is TRBJ2-5 and V is TRBV4-2; possible D gene TRBD1, 6 bases. Germline values: CDR1 LGHNA, CDR2 YNFKEQ. V lost 4 bases, J lost 4 bases, and 16 bases lay in between. This CDR3 region has 15 residues. The DNA of the CDR3 is TGTGCCAGCAGCCGTGAGGCGGTGGGGGCAGAGACCCAGTACTTC. This codes for CASSREAVGAETQYF.

The chain joins TRBV10-3 to TRBJ2-2; TRBD1 matches at 8 bases. This CDR3 has 13 residues. V was clipped by 7 bases and J by 4 bases; unmatched bases: 2. Germline V gene data show CDR1 as ENHRY and CDR2 as SYGVKD. CDR3 in amino acids: CAITGGSTGELFF. Written as DNA, the CDR3 is TGTGCCATCACAGGGGGCAGCACCGGGGAGCTGTTTTTT.

V and J are TRBV3-1 (or the pseudogene TRBV3-2) and TRBJ1-3, with 8 bases lining up with TRBD1. The CDR3 has 16 amino acids. Trimming cost V 1 base and J 1 base; bases outside gene matches: 3. Germline CDR1 LGHDT, CDR2 YNNKEL (reference sequence). CDR3 residues: CASSQGGTGSGNTIYF. DNA of the CDR3: TGTGCCAGCAGCCAAGGGGGGACAGGTTCTGGAAACACCATATATTTT.

The gene calls are TRBV5-1 and TRBJ1-4, with TRBD1 matching over 7 bases. V lost 1 base and J lost 3; bases outside the gene matches: 6. This CDR3 comprises 16 residues. The germline V gene has CDR1 SGHRS and CDR2 YFSETQ. CDR3: CASSLRGGASNEKLFF. The CDR3 DNA follows: TGCGCCAGCAGCTTGCGAGGGGGCGCATCTAATGAAAAACTGTTTTTT.

This chain uses TRBV28 with TRBJ2-7; D is unclear. Germline V gives CDR1 MDHEN, CDR2 SYDVKM. There are 14 residues in the CDR3. Trimming removed 1 base from V and 1 base from J, with 8 bases in between. CDR3 DNA sequence: TGTGCCAGCAGTTTATTAGACATTTCCTACGAGCAGTACTTC. Protein: CASSLLDISYEQYF.

J is TRBJ2-1 and V is TRBV25-1, with D maybe TRBD2 (5 bases). The CDR3 sequence is 12 residues long. The ends were cut back, 5 bases at V and 9 bases at J, with 11 bases in the middle. Germline V lookup: CDR1 MGHDK, CDR2 SYGVNS. CDR3 residues: CASSRGLGEQFF. The CDR3 DNA sequence: TGTGCCAGCAGTCGCGGGCTTGGTGAGCAGTTCTTC.

A few counts support this clone. The V gene is TRBV20-1, the J gene TRBJ2-7, with TRBD1 matching over 7 bases. After removal of 3 bases from V and 5 bases from J, the junction contained 10 bases not matched to a gene. CDR1 and CDR2 (germline): DFQATT, SNEGSKA (reference sequence). This CDR3 spans 14 amino acids. CDR3 protein: CSASLRDSINEQYF. The DNA for the CDR3 is TGCAGTGCTAGTCTCCGGGACAGCATCAACGAGCAGTACTTC.

The chain employs TRBV15 and TRBJ1-4; D not resolved. The CDR3 extends over 14 amino acids. The germline CDR1 and CDR2 sequences are LNHNV and YYDKDF (reference sequence). V dropped 1 base and J dropped 7 bases, with 10 bases sitting between them. The CDR3 loop reads CATSRVFGPEKLFF. The CDR3 nucleotides are TGTGCCACCAGCAGAGTCTTCGGTCCTGAAAAACTGTTTTTT.

The CDR3 region has the DNA TGCGCCAGCAGCTTGGGGTCAGGGGCCGGTTTTCTGAATTCACCCCTCCACTTT. Its protein is CASSLGSGAGFLNSPLHF. The V and J genes are TRBV5-1 and TRBJ1-6, with D tentatively TRBD1 (6 bases). The CDR3 contains 18 residues. Germline V gene data show CDR1 as SGHRS and CDR2 as YFSETQ. Trimming pared 0 bases from V and 7 bases from J, leaving 20 bases between.

As regards this clone: Germline and junction disagree at one end, which may indicate a read error. The V gene is TRBV25-1, the J gene TRBJ2-7; D is perhaps TRBD2 (6 bases). CDR1 MGHDK and CDR2 SYGVNS come from the germline V gene. This CDR3 comprises 13 residues. In nucleotides, the CDR3 is TGTGCCAGCAGTGAATCGGGCGGGGAGTGGCCCCGATTC. Protein sequence: CASSESGGEWPRF.

The J gene is TRBJ1-5, the V gene TRBV19, with 9 bases that match TRBD1. J lost 5 bases, V lost 4 bases, and 6 bases had no gene match. The CDR3 is made up of 15 amino acids. Germline V gene sequence: CDR1 LNHDA, CDR2 SQIVND (reference sequence). CDR3 in DNA: TGTGCCAGTAGTAAAACGGGACAGGGATATCAGCCCCAGCATTTT. Its protein is CASSKTGQGYQPQHF.

This chain connects TRBV27 to TRBJ2-7; tentatively, D is TRBD1 (6 bases). The germline V gene encodes CDR1 MNHEY and CDR2 SMNVEV (reference sequence). V lost 6 bases and J lost 6, with 21 bases in between. There are 15 residues in the CDR3. The DNA of the CDR3 is TGTGCCAGCAGAGCCAGACAGGTCGGGTCGGGCGAGCAGTACTTC. Translating gives CASRARQVGSGEQYF.

The chain employs TRBV11-1 and TRBJ1-4, with 7 bases identical to TRBD1. The CDR3 has 16 amino acids. The V gene end was trimmed by 1 base and the J gene end by 0 bases; junction bases not matched to a gene: 2. The germline V gene has CDR1 SGHAT and CDR2 FQDESV (reference sequence). The CDR3 loop reads CASSLGDRTTNEKLFF. In nucleotides, the CDR3 is TGTGCCAGCAGCTTAGGGGACAGAACAACTAATGAAAAACTGTTTTTT.

The chain combines TRBV6-5 with TRBJ2-2; TRBD2 matches 7 bases. Losses at the gene ends were 7 bases for V and 7 bases for J; bases not matched to a gene: 9. The CDR3 is 14 residues long. Germline V lookup: CDR1 MNHEY, CDR2 SVGAGI. The CDR3, as DNA: TGTGCCAGCACCCCGGGACTATCTGACGGGGAGCTGTTTTTT. Translation: CASTPGLSDGELFF.

The chain recombines TRBV30 with TRBJ1-4; D remains unclear. V lost 1 base, J lost 0 bases, and 9 bases lay in between. The CDR3 is 15 amino acids. Germline CDR1 is GTSNPN and CDR2 is SVGIG (reference sequence). The chain's CDR3 is CAWSGYLTTNEKLFF. The CDR3 bases are TGTGCCTGGAGTGGTTATCTAACAACTAATGAAAAACTGTTTTTT.

V is TRBV7-9 and J is TRBJ2-5; 8 bases fit TRBD2. The V segment lost 2 bases and the J segment 7 bases; nucleotides outside the gene matches: 15. Germline V lookup: CDR1 SEHNR, CDR2 FQNEAQ (reference sequence). This CDR3 is 17 amino acids long. CDR3 in amino acids: CASSLTGGPPGVRTQYF. CDR3 DNA sequence: TGTGCCAGCAGCTTAACGGGGGGGCCGCCTGGGGTAAGGACCCAGTACTTC.

The chain is built from TRBV28 and TRBJ1-2, with a weak D call TRBD1 (6 bases). From germline, CDR1 is MDHEN and CDR2 SYDVKM. The CDR3 runs 16 residues. The V end was cut by 6 bases, the J end by 2 bases, with 19 bases between. The CDR3 here is CASRRPGGGNNYGYTF. The DNA of the CDR3 is TGTGCCAGCAGACGACCTGGGGGCGGAAACAACTATGGCTACACCTTC.

This clone appeared once. The genes are TRBV24-1 and TRBJ2-7; no clear D. The germline V gene encodes CDR1 KGHDR and CDR2 SFDVKD. Trimming cost V 4 bases and J 2 bases, with 11 bases left between them. This CDR3 comprises 14 residues. As DNA, the CDR3 is TGTGCCACCAGTGACTCGAACATGGCCTACGAGCAGTACTTC. It is translated as CATSDSNMAYEQYF.